This T cell receptor (beta chain) originates from a study of OX40 agonist ivuxolimab in advanced cancers. CDR3 length: 15 amino acids. From germline, CDR1 is SGHRS and CDR2 YFSETQ. The repertoire was sequenced with immunoSEQ multiplex PCR; TCRdb's copy has only in-frame clones and lacks some. The table records tens of thousands of clones, about 76% of them present only once. The source of this sequence is an adult with an advanced solid tumor such as melanoma, head and neck, liver or kidney cancer. The V gene is TRBV5-1, the J gene TRBJ2-5; 9 bases agree with TRBD2. The J call is in doubt because the DNA end fits TRBJ2-7 better. Sequencing was performed on CD4+ or CD8+ T cells sorted from blood, taken in a trial of the OX40 agonist ivuxolimab. CDR3: CASSLGASGAHEQYF. For the CDR3, the DNA is TGCGCCAGCAGCTTGGGGGCTAGCGGGGCCCACGAGCAGTACTTC.